This T cell receptor beta chain appears in the sequencing data of a study of a mutant IDH1 vaccine in newly diagnosed glioma. General study points: Alterations occurring in top peripheral T cell clonotypes seemed unrelated to pseudoprogression.

As to this clone: What it binds is not known.

TCRdb's table, derived via immunoSEQ multiplex PCR, lists solely in-frame clones and lacks some. The sample includes about 38,000 clones, roughly 92% of them seen just once. Stated time point: baseline, week 1 (first vaccination visit). Documented treatment: pre-vaccination baseline after standard-of-care therapy. This TCR was sampled from a man between 18 and 29 years old with glioma. The source was PBMCs, collected from a glioma patient treated with radiotherapy, temozolomide or both.

Here the CDR3 reads CASSQESVFGEAFF. The CDR3 nucleotides read TGTGCCAGCAGCCAAGAATCAGTGTTCGGGGAAGCTTTCTTT. This rearrangement joins TRBV14 to TRBJ1-1, with D unclear. Germline V lookup: CDR1 SGHDN, CDR2 FVKESK. CDR3 length: 14 amino acids. Trimming left V 0 bases short and J 8 bases short, with 13 bases between.